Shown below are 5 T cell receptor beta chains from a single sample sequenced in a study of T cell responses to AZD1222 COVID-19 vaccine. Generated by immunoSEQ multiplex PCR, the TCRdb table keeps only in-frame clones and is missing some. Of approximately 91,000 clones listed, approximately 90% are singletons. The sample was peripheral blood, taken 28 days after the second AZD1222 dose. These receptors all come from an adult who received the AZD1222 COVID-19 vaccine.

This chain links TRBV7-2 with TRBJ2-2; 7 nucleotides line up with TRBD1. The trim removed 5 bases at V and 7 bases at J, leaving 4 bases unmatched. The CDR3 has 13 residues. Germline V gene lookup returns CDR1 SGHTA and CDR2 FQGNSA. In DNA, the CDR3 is TGTGCCAGCAGCAAGGGGGCAGGCGGGGAGCTGTTTTTT. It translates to CASSKGAGGELFF. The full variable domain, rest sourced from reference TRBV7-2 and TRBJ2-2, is GAGVSQSPSNKVTEKGKDVELRCDPISGHTALYWYRQSLGQGLEFLIYFQGNSAPDKSGLPSDRFSAERTGGSVSTLTIQRTQQEDSAVYLCASSKGAGGELFFGEGSRLTVL.

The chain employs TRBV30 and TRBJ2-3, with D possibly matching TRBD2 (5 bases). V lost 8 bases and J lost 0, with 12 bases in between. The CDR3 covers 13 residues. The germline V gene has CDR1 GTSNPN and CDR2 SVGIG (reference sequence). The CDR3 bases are TGTGCCCGGCGGAGCGGAAGCACAGATACGCAGTATTTT. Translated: CARRSGSTDTQYF.

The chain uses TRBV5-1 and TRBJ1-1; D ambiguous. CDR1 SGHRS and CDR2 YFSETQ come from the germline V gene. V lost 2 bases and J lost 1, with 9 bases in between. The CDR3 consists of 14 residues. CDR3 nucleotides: TGCGCCAGCAGCTTCTACAGCGAGAACACTGAAGCTTTCTTT. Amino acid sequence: CASSFYSENTEAFF.

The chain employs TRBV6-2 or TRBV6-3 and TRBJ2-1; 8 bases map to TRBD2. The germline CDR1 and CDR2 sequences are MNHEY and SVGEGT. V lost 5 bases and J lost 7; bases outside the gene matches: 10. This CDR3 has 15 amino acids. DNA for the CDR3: TGTGCCAGCAGTACGGTACTAGCGGTCGTTAATGAGCAGTTCTTC. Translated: CASSTVLAVVNEQFF.

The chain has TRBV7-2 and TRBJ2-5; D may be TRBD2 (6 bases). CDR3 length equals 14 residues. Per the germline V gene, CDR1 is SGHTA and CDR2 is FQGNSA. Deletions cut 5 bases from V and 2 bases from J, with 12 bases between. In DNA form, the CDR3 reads TGTGCCAGCAGCCCGGGGACTTTACAAGAGACCCAGTACTTC. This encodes CASSPGTLQETQYF.